This TCR beta chain came from a study of CD8 T cells in ankylosing spondylitis. Trimming pared 0 bases from V and 3 bases from J, leaving 12 bases between. The CDR3 has 15 residues. Germline V gene lookup returns CDR1 KGHSH and CDR2 LQKENI. Concerning this clonotype: The antigen is unknown.

Study-wide findings and caveats: In the blood and synovial fluid of reactive arthritis, some motif variants had been previously reported.

The authors made TCR beta libraries by quantitative 5'-RACE with molecular barcodes. TCRdb processed the 5' RACE reads anew with MiXCR; each CDR3 protein has one entry. The table includes some 150,000 distinct CDR3 sequences, around 43% detected once. Sequencing used synovial fluid, either unsorted or a sorted T cell fraction (not recorded which). This TCR was recovered from a male donor with ankylosing spondylitis. V gene TRBV18 combines with J gene TRBJ2-7; a weak D match, TRBD1 (6 bases). The CDR3 spells CASSPPEGGVYEQYF. In DNA form, the CDR3 reads TGTGCCAGCTCACCACCGGAAGGGGGAGTCTACGAGCAGTACTTC.